In its sample, the clone carrying this TCR beta chain is large (0.1 to 1%). This sample was included in a study of sequential checkpoint blockade in melanoma. Profiling relied on immunoSEQ multiplex PCR, and the TCRdb table lists in-frame clones only, not all of them. The sample includes roughly 9,800 clones, roughly 80% of them seen just once. Unmatched junction bases numbered 2, after V lost 3 bases and J lost 3 bases. Germline V gives CDR1 MNHEY, CDR2 SMNVEV (reference sequence). The CDR3 runs 15 residues. Treatment of the sample: randomized to nivolumab then ipilimumab (arm A) or the reverse (arm B). No patient had prior DNA-damaging chemotherapy. Live CD3+CD8+ CD19− CD56− cells were sorted from PBMCs.

The sequences come from CD8+ T cells sorted from blood (inferred from file names), collected from a patient given nivolumab and ipilimumab in sequence. This clonotype originated in a human donor with melanoma. The chain has TRBV27 and TRBJ2-6; 7 bases match TRBD2. The CDR3 spells CASSFSGGGANVLTF. In DNA, the CDR3 is TGTGCCAGCAGTTTCTCGGGAGGTGGGGCCAACGTCCTGACTTTC.